This T cell receptor beta chain was found in a study of T cells in Graves' hyperthyroidism and ophthalmopathy. This clonotype was seen at least ten times. Its target is unknown. The CDR3 runs to 15 residues. Trimming cost V 0 bases and J 1 base, with 10 bases left between them. Germline V lookup: CDR1 SGHKS, CDR2 YYEKEE (reference sequence). Thyroid ultrasound, orbital computed tomography, clinical symptoms, and serum thyroxine and TRAb underpinned diagnoses. This sample holds PBMCs from approximately 9 ml fresh peripheral blood. The investigators amplified TCR beta CDR3 regions from RNA transcripts. The primer set for the first-round RT-PCR of the TCR CDR3 was HTBI. One entry per CDR3 protein results from TCRdb running MiXCR on the multiplex PCR reads. The sample carries a few hundred thousand distinct CDR3 sequences, about 15% recorded once. Notes on the study in general: Within blood appeared most thyroid clonotypes that had expanded above 0.001. The model made its ophthalmopathy prediction, and onset followed a median roughly 6.5 months later.

The clonotype originates from a woman between 18 and 30 years old with Graves' ophthalmopathy. The chain carries TRBV5-5 and TRBJ1-1, with D unresolved. The sample comprised blood. The CDR3 here is CASSLEPSWNTEAFF. The CDR3 bases are TGTGCCAGCAGCTTGGAACCCTCTTGGAACACTGAAGCTTTCTTT.